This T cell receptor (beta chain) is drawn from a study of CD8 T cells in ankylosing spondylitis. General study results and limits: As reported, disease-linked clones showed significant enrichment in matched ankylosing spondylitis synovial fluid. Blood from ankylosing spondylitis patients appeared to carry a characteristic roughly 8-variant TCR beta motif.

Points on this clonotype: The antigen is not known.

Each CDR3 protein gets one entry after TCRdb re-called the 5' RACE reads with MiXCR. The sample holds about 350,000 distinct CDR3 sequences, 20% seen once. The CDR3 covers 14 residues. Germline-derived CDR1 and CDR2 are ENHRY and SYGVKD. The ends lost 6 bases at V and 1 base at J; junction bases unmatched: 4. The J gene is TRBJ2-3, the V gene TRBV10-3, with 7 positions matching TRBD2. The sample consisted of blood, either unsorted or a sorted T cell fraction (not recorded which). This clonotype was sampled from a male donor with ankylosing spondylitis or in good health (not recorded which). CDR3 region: CAISGAGGTDTQYF. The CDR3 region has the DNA TGTGCCATCAGCGGTGCGGGGGGCACAGATACGCAGTATTTT.